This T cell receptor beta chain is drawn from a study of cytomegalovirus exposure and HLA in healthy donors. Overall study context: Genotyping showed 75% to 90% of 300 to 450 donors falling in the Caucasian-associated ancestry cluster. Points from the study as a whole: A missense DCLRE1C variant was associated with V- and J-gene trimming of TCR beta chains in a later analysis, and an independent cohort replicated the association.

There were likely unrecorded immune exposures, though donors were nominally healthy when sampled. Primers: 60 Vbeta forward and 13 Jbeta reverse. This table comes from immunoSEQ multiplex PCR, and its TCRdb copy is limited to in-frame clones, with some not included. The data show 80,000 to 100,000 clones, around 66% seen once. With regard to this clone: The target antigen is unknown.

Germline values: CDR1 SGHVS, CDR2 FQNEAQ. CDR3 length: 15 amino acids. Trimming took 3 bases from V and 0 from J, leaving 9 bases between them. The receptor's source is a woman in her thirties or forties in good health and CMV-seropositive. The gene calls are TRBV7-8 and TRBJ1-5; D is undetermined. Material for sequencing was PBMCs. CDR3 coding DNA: TGTGCCAGCAGCTTCGGGTCCTATAGCAATCAGCCCCAGCATTTT. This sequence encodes CASSFGSYSNQPQHF.